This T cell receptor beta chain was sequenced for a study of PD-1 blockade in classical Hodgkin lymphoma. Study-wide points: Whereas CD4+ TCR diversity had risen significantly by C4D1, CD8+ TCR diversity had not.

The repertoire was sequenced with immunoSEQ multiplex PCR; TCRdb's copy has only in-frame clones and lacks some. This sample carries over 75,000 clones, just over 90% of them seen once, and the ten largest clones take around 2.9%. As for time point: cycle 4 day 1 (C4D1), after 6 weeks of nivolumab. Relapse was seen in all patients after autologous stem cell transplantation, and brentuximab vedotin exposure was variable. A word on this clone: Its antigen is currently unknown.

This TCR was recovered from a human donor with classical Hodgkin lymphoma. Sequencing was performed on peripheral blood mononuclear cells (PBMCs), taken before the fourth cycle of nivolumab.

In DNA form, the CDR3 reads TGTGCCAGCAGTTACCAATATTCCGGGGAGCTGTTTTTT. Translation: CASSYQYSGELFF. The gene calls are TRBV6-5 and TRBJ2-2; D gene uncertain. Germline assignment: CDR1 MNHEY and CDR2 SVGAGI. CDR3 length: 13 residues. Trimming pared 2 bases from V and 6 bases from J, leaving 7 bases between.